Each of the 27 T cell receptor beta chains below was sequenced from the same sample in a study of shared clonotypes between healthy human individuals. Measured with immunoSEQ multiplex PCR; TCRdb has only the in-frame clones, and not every one. This sample yields roughly 590,000 clones, of which 95% to 96% are seen a single time; about 0.11% belongs to the top ten. CD8 cells classed as naive were CD45RO-negative and positively selected for CCR7, excluding terminally differentiated effector memory CD45RA+ cells. The material sequenced was naive CD8+ T cells sorted from blood. The origin of the receptors is a woman aged 30 to 39 in good health.

The gene calls are TRBV5-1 and TRBJ2-2; 7 nucleotides line up with TRBD2. The germline V gene has CDR1 SGHRS and CDR2 YFSETQ. J lost 5 bases, V lost 0 bases, and 1 base had no gene match. CDR3 size: 14 residues. Written as DNA, the CDR3 is TGCGCCAGCAGCTTGGACGGGAGGACCGGGGAGCTGTTTTTT. Protein: CASSLDGRTGELFF. The variable domain in full, with the rest retrieved from reference TRBV5-1 and TRBJ2-2, is KAGVTQTPRYLIKTRGQQVTLSCSPISGHRSVSWYQQTPGQGLQFLFEYFSETQRNKGNFPGRFSGRQFSNSRSEMNVSTLELGDSALYLCASSLDGRTGELFFGEGSRLTVL.

CDR3 in amino acids: CSGGQVWYEQYF. CDR3 sequence (DNA): TGCAGCGGGGGACAGGTCTGGTACGAGCAGTACTTC. The V and J genes are TRBV29-1 and TRBJ2-7; TRBD1 matches at 8 bases. Germline-derived CDR1 and CDR2 are SQVTM and ANQGSEA. The V and J ends lost 7 bases and 4 bases, in that order; junction bases with no gene match: 6. The CDR3 is 12 residues long.

The J gene is TRBJ2-7, the V gene TRBV7-9; D not resolved. CDR1 and CDR2 (germline): SEHNR, FQNEAQ (reference sequence). This CDR3 has 12 residues. Trimming removed 5 bases from V and 5 bases from J, with 10 bases in between. The CDR3 loop reads CASSAADHEQYF. The CDR3 DNA reads TGTGCCAGCAGCGCGGCGGACCACGAGCAGTACTTC.

Here the CDR3 reads CASSLWKPGQGHEQFF. DNA of the CDR3: TGTGCCAGCAGCTTATGGAAGCCTGGACAGGGTCATGAGCAGTTCTTC. The gene calls are TRBV7-9 and TRBJ2-1; the match to TRBD1 covers 8 bases. The CDR3 covers 16 residues. CDR1 is SEHNR and CDR2 is FQNEAQ in the germline V gene (reference sequence). J was trimmed by 8 bases and V by 2 bases; bases with no gene match: 11.

This chain's CDR3 is CAKVTHRGLSGGTYNEQFF. CDR3 DNA sequence: TGTGCTAAAGTTACCCACAGGGGACTTAGCGGGGGGACTTACAATGAGCAGTTCTTC. The chain employs TRBV28 and TRBJ2-1; TRBD2 matches 10 bases. Germline V gives CDR1 MDHEN, CDR2 SYDVKM. CDR3 length: 19 residues.

This sequence joins TRBV4-1 and TRBJ2-7, with TRBD2 identical over 12 bases. Trimming at V came to 0 bases and at J to 5 bases, leaving 8 bases not matched to a gene. The CDR3 length is 17 residues. Germline loops: CDR1 MGHRA, CDR2 YSYEKL. CDR3 residues: CASSQDQSSGRADEQYF. In DNA form, the CDR3 reads TGCGCCAGCAGCCAAGACCAGTCTAGCGGGAGGGCCGACGAGCAGTACTTC.

The CDR3 DNA reads TGTGCCTGGAATCCCGGGACCATCAACACTGAAGCTTTCTTT. As protein: CAWNPGTINTEAFF. The chain links TRBV30 to TRBJ1-1; D might be TRBD1 (5 bases). There are 14 residues in the CDR3. V was clipped by 4 bases and J by 2 bases, with 14 bases between them. Germline CDR1 GTSNPN, CDR2 SVGIG (reference sequence).

The chain joins TRBV10-3 to TRBJ2-3; 9 bases align to TRBD1. The CDR3 totals 13 residues. Germline loops: CDR1 ENHRY, CDR2 SYGVKD. Germline trimming cut 8 bases from V and 3 bases from J; bases unmatched to any gene: 3. The CDR3 nucleotides read TGTGCCATCGGGGACAGGGTAACAGATACGCAGTATTTT. Translating it yields CAIGDRVTDTQYF.

The rearrangement joins TRBV7-6 to TRBJ1-5; no clear D gene. The CDR3 covers 13 residues. V gave up 5 bases and J gave up 0 bases, with 5 bases separating them. Germline V gene data show CDR1 as SGHVS and CDR2 as FNYEAQ. The CDR3 coding sequence is TGTGCCAGCAGCCCTCTTAGCAATCAGCCCCAGCATTTT. Translated, it gives CASSPLSNQPQHF. Supplemented by reference TRBV7-6 and TRBJ1-5, the full variable domain reads GAGVSQSPRYKVTKRGQDVALRCDPISGHVSLYWYRQALGQGPEFLTYFNYEAQQDKSGLPNDRFSAERPEGSISTLTIQRTEQRDSAMYRCASSPLSNQPQHFGDGTRLSIL.

This clone was counted a single time. J is TRBJ2-1 and V is TRBV27; possible D gene TRBD1, 5 bases. Trimming removed 7 bases at V and 5 bases at J, with 9 bases between. CDR1 and CDR2 (germline): MNHEY, SMNVEV (reference sequence). CDR3 length: 12 residues. The CDR3 bases are TGTGCCAGCATCGGACAAAACAATGAGCAGTTCTTC. This sequence encodes CASIGQNNEQFF.

V and J are TRBV7-8 and TRBJ2-7; D remains unclear. The CDR3 is made up of 14 amino acids. Germline V gene lookup returns CDR1 SGHVS and CDR2 FQNEAQ. The V end lost 1 base, the J end lost 3 bases, and 10 bases lay between the germline ends. CDR3 amino acids: CASSLGDLYYEQYF. For the CDR3, the DNA is TGTGCCAGCAGCTTAGGGGATCTGTACTACGAGCAGTACTTC.

The chain has TRBV29-1 and TRBJ1-1; D unclear. This CDR3 spans 13 amino acids. CDR1 is SQVTM and CDR2 is ANQGSEA in the germline V gene. With 3 bases removed from V and 3 bases from J, the gap between germline ends came to 11 bases. The CDR3 region has the DNA TGCAGCGTTGAGAAAGGCTTGGACACTGAAGCTTTCTTT. This sequence encodes CSVEKGLDTEAFF. The full variable domain, rest sourced from reference TRBV29-1 and TRBJ1-1, is SAVISQKPSRDICQRGTSLTIQCQVDSQVTMMFWYRQQPGQSLTLIATANQGSEATYESGFVIDKFPISRPNLTFSTLTVSNMSPEDSSIYLCSVEKGLDTEAFFGQGTRLTVV.

This chain joins TRBV27 and TRBJ1-3; possible D gene TRBD1, 5 bases. Germline CDR1 reads MNHEY; CDR2 reads SMNVEV (reference sequence). The length of the CDR3 is 15 residues. V dropped 6 bases and J dropped 0 bases, with 12 bases sitting between them. The DNA of the CDR3 is TGTGCCAGCAGCCCGTTGGACAACTCTGGAAACACCATATATTTT. Translated, it gives CASSPLDNSGNTIYF.

The J gene is TRBJ2-7, the V gene TRBV5-6, with 11 bases fitting TRBD2. The V gene's germline CDR1 is SGHDT and CDR2 YYEEEE. The CDR3 has 15 amino acids. Trimming at V came to 4 bases and at J to 3 bases, leaving 6 bases not matched to a gene. The CDR3 DNA sequence: TGTGCCAGCAGCGGGGGACTAGCGGTGGTCTACGAGCAGTACTTC. Translated: CASSGGLAVVYEQYF.

The chain uses TRBV19 and TRBJ1-2, with 8 bases identical to TRBD1. CDR1 and CDR2 from the germline V gene are LNHDA and SQIVND (reference sequence). The CDR3 has 15 residues. V was pared by 4 bases and J by 6 bases, with 10 bases of the junction left unmatched. The CDR3 region is CASSSDGQGGDGYTF. The CDR3 DNA is TGTGCCAGTAGTAGCGACGGACAGGGCGGAGATGGCTACACCTTC.

This chain joins TRBV28 and TRBJ1-1; D gene unclear. Per the germline V gene, CDR1 is MDHEN and CDR2 is SYDVKM. The CDR3 totals 11 residues. The V and J ends lost 5 bases and 3 bases respectively, with 4 bases between them. CDR3 DNA sequence: TGTGCCAGCAGTAAATACACTGAAGCTTTCTTT. Translation gives CASSKYTEAFF.

This rearrangement joins TRBV29-1 to TRBJ2-1, with a weak D call TRBD2 (6 bases). From germline, CDR1 is SQVTM and CDR2 ANQGSEA. The CDR3 has 13 residues. V lost 7 bases and J lost 4, with 14 bases in between. The CDR3 sequence is CSADAGTYNEQFF. The CDR3 nucleotides read TGCAGCGCAGATGCCGGGACTTACAATGAGCAGTTCTTC.

The chain carries TRBV19 and TRBJ2-1; 12 bases fit TRBD2. Trimming removed 5 bases from V and 4 bases from J; junction bases left unmatched: 6. CDR3 length: 16 amino acids. Germline V CDR1 and CDR2: LNHDA, SQIVND (reference sequence). CDR3 in amino acids: CASSHEGTSGYNEQFF. CDR3 nucleotide sequence: TGTGCCAGTAGTCACGAGGGGACTAGCGGGTACAATGAGCAGTTCTTC. The full variable domain, completed using reference TRBV19 and TRBJ2-1, is DGGITQSPKYLFRKEGQNVTLSCEQNLNHDAMYWYRQDPGQGLRLIYYSQIVNDFQKGDIAEGYSVSREKKESFPLTVTSAQKNPTAFYLCASSHEGTSGYNEQFFGPGTRLTVL.

V gene TRBV4-1 combines with J gene TRBJ2-5; the D is unclear. The end of the DNA fits TRBJ2-7 better, so the J call may be wrong. Germline lookup yields CDR1 MGHRA and CDR2 YSYEKL. The CDR3 contains 11 residues. CDR3 DNA sequence: TGCGCCAGCAGCCAATCCTACGAGCAGTACTTC. Its protein product is CASSQSYEQYF.

The chain uses TRBV10-2 and TRBJ1-1, with D possibly being TRBD1 (5 bases). The CDR3 is 13 amino acids. Germline loops: CDR1 WSHSY, CDR2 SAAADI. Trimming stripped 6 bases from V and 3 bases from J, with 11 bases between. This CDR3 is CASSLVGDTEAFF. CDR3 bases: TGCGCCAGCAGCTTGGTAGGGGACACTGAAGCTTTCTTT.

The chain employs TRBV2 and TRBJ2-7; unclear D gene. The CDR3 contains 13 residues. V was cut by 6 bases and J by 2 bases, with 11 bases left in between. Germline CDR1 SNHLY, CDR2 FYNNEI. The CDR3 coding sequence is TGTGCCAGCAGGGGCGTGGGTACCTACGAGCAGTACTTC. It codes for CASRGVGTYEQYF.

This sequence joins TRBV4-1 and TRBJ1-5; TRBD1 might be the D (6 bases). CDR1 MGHRA and CDR2 YSYEKL come from the germline V gene. The V end was cut by 0 bases, the J end by 5 bases, with 11 bases between. CDR3 length: 15 residues. CDR3 residues: CASSQEGGGYQPQHF. The CDR3 region has the DNA TGCGCCAGCAGCCAAGAAGGGGGGGGGTATCAGCCCCAGCATTTT.

This sequence joins TRBV28 and TRBJ2-7; 8 bases fit TRBD1. V lost 2 bases to trimming and J lost 2 bases; unmatched junction nucleotides: 2. The CDR3 is 14 amino acids. Germline V lookup: CDR1 MDHEN, CDR2 SYDVKM. CDR3 region: CASSLETGAYEQYF. The CDR3 nucleotides are TGTGCCAGCAGTTTAGAGACAGGGGCCTACGAGCAGTACTTC. The full variable domain, rest sourced from reference TRBV28 and TRBJ2-7, is DVKVTQSSRYLVKRTGEKVFLECVQDMDHENMFWYRQDPGLGLRLIYFSYDVKMKEKGDIPEGYSVSREKKERFSLILESASTNQTSMYLCASSLETGAYEQYFGPGTRLTVT.

The V gene is TRBV5-1, the J gene TRBJ2-1; maybe TRBD2 (7 bases). This CDR3 has 17 residues. Deletions cut 1 base from V and 4 bases from J, with 18 bases between. Germline-derived CDR1 and CDR2 are SGHRS and YFSETQ. The CDR3 nucleotides are TGCGCCAGCAGCTTGTTCGGGGGCGGGAGTCTATACAATGAGCAGTTCTTC. This gives the protein CASSLFGGGSLYNEQFF.

V usage is TRBV19 and J usage is TRBJ1-1; D unclear. Germline V CDR1 and CDR2: LNHDA, SQIVND (reference sequence). CDR3 length: 12 residues. Trimming took off 2 bases at V and 6 bases at J, with 7 bases between the two ends. The DNA for the CDR3 is TGTGCCAGTAGTATACCGCCGGCTGAAGCTTTCTTT. Translating gives CASSIPPAEAFF.

The chain is built from TRBV5-4 and TRBJ2-1; 7 nucleotides agree with TRBD1. The CDR3 loop spans 14 amino acids. CDR1 and CDR2 from the germline V gene are SGHNT and YYREEE (reference sequence). Trimming removed 2 bases from V and 7 bases from J; junction bases left unmatched: 6. This chain's CDR3 is CASSLRQGGNEQFF. CDR3 bases: TGTGCCAGCAGCTTACGACAGGGTGGAAATGAGCAGTTCTTC.

As DNA, the CDR3 is TGTGCCAGCAGTTACTTGCCAGAGGACGGCTACACCTTC. It yields the protein CASSYLPEDGYTF. V and J are TRBV6-5 and TRBJ1-2; D unclear. Germline V CDR1 and CDR2: MNHEY, SVGAGI. The CDR3 is 13 residues long. The V end was cut by 1 base, the J end by 8 bases, with 11 bases between.